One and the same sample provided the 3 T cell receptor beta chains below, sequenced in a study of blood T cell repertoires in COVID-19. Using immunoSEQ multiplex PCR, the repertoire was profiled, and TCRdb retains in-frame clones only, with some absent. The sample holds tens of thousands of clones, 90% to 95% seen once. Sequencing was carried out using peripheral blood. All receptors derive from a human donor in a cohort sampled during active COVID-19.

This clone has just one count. For the CDR3, the DNA is TGTGCCAGCAGAAATCTCCGGGAGGGGGCCTATGGCTACACCTTC. It is translated as CASRNLREGAYGYTF. This chain links TRBV5-8 with TRBJ1-2, with 7 bases fitting TRBD1. The CDR3 sequence is 15 residues long. In germline, CDR1 is SGHTS, CDR2 YDEGEE. Germline trimming cut 5 bases from V and 4 bases from J; bases unmatched to any gene: 11.

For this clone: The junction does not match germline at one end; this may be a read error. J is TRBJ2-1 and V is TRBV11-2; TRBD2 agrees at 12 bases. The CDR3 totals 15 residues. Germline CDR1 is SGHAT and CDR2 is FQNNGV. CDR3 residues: CASGLLAGGYSEQFF. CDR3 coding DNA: TGTGCCAGCGGCTTACTAGCGGGGGGCTACAGTGAGCAGTTCTTC.

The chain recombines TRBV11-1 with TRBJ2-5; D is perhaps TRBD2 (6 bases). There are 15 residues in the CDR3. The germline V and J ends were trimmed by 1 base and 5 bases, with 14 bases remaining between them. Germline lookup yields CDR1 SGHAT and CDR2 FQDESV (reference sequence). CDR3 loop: CASSLDRAGGETQYF. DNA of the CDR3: TGTGCCAGCAGCTTAGACCGGGCAGGAGGGGAGACCCAGTACTTC. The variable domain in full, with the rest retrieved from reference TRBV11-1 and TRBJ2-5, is EAEVAQSPRYKITEKSQAVAFWCDPISGHATLYWYRQILGQGPELLVQFQDESVVDDSQLPKDRFSAERLKGVDSTLKIQPAELGDSAMYLCASSLDRAGGETQYFGPGTRLLVL.